Sequencing of this T cell receptor (beta chain) was carried out in a study of OX40 agonist ivuxolimab in advanced cancers. On the study more broadly: Age averaged around 54 years (range roughly 23 to 79), and roughly 80% were male. Study conclusions and caveats: In a subset of nonresponders, normalized T-cell clonal expansion was also low. Expanded clones were, on average, more numerous among CD8+ T cells than CD4+.

Profiled with immunoSEQ multiplex PCR; TCRdb holds only in-frame clones, not every one. The table lists 65,000 to 95,000 clones, more than 70% of them singletons, with 8% to 10% in the top ten. Comment on this clone: Its antigen is not known.

The germline gives CDR1 MDHEN, CDR2 SYDVKM. The CDR3 covers 14 residues. V was pared by 4 bases and J by 9 bases, with 10 bases of the junction left unmatched. This TCR derives from an adult with an advanced solid tumor such as melanoma, head and neck, liver or kidney cancer. This chain joins TRBV28 and TRBJ2-7, with 9 bases lining up with TRBD2. This specimen was CD4+ or CD8+ T cells sorted from blood, taken in a trial of the OX40 agonist ivuxolimab. DNA of the CDR3: TGTGCCAGCAGTTCCCCCGGGACTAGCTTCGGGCAGTACTTC. Its translation: CASSSPGTSFGQYF. The variable domain in full, completed from reference TRBV28 and TRBJ2-7, reads DVKVTQSSRYLVKRTGEKVFLECVQDMDHENMFWYRQDPGLGLRLIYFSYDVKMKEKGDIPEGYSVSREKKERFSLILESASTNQTSMYLCASSSPGTSFGQYFGPGTRLTVT.